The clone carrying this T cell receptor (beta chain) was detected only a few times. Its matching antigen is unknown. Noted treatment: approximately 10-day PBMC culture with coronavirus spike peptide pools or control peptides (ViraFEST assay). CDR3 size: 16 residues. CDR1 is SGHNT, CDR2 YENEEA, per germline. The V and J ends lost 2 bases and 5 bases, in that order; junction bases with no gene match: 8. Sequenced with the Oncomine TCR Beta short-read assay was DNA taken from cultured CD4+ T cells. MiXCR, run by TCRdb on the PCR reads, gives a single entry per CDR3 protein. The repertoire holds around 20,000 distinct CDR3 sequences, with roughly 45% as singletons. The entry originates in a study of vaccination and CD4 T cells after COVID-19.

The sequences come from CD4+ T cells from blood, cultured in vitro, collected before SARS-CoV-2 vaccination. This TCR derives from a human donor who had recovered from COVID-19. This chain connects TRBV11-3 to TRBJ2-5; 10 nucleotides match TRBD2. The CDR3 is CASSLFSGGGLETQYF. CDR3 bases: TGTGCCAGCAGCTTATTCAGCGGGGGGGGATTGGAGACCCAGTACTTC. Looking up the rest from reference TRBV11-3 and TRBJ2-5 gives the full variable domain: EAGVVQSPRYKIIEKKQPVAFWCNPISGHNTLYWYLQNLGQGPELLIRYENEEAVDDSQLPKDRFSAERLKGVDSTLKIQPAELGDSAVYLCASSLFSGGGLETQYFGPGTRLLVL.